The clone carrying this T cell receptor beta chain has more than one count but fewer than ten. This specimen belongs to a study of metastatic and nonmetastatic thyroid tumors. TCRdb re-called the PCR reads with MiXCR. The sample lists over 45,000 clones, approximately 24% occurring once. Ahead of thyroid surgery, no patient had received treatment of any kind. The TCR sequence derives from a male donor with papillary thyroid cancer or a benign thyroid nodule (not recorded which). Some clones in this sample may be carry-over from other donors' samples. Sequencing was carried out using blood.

The CDR3 DNA follows: TGCGCCAGCAGCTATCGACAGGGGAACTACGAGCAGTACTTC. Encoded protein: CASSYRQGNYEQYF. V and J are TRBV5-1 and TRBJ2-7; 8 bases are a match to TRBD1. Germline V CDR1 and CDR2: SGHRS, YFSETQ. V was clipped by 3 bases and J by 3 bases; unmatched bases: 5. The CDR3 contains 14 residues.